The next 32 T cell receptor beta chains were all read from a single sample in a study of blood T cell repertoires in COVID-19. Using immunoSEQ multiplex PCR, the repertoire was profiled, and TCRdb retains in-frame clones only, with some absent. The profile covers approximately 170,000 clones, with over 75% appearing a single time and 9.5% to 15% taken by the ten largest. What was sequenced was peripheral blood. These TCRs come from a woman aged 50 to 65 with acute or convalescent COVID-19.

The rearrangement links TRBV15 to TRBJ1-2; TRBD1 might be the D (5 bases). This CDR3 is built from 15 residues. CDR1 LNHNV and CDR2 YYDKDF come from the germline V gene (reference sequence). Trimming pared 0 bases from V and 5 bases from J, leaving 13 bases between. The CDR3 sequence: CATSREAGGEYGYTF. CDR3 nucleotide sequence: TGTGCCACCAGCAGAGAGGCGGGGGGGGAGTATGGCTACACCTTC.

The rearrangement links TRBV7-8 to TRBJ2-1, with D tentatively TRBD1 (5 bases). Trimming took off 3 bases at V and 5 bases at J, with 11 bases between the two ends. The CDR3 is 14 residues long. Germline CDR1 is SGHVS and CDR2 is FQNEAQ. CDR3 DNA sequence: TGTGCCAGCAGCTTTCGGCAGGGAAACAATGAGCAGTTCTTC. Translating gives CASSFRQGNNEQFF. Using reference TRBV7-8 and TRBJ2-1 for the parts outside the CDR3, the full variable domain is GAGVSQSPRYKVAKRGQDVALRCDPISGHVSLFWYQQALGQGPEFLTYFQNEAQLDKSGLPSDRFFAERPEGSVSTLKIQRTQQEDSAVYLCASSFRQGNNEQFFGPGTRLTVL.

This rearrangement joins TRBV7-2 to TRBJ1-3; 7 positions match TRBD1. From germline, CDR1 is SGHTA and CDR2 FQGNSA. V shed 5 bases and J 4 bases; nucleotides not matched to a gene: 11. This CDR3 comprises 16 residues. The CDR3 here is CASSPDGQVPGNTIYF. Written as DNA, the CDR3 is TGTGCCAGCAGCCCGGATGGACAGGTCCCAGGAAACACCATATATTTT.

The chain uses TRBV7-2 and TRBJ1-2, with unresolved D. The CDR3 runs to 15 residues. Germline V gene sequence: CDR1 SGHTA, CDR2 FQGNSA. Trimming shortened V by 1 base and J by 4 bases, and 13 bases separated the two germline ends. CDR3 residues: CASSLGRRQLYGYTF. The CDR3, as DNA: TGTGCCAGCAGCTTAGGGAGGCGGCAGCTCTATGGCTACACCTTC.

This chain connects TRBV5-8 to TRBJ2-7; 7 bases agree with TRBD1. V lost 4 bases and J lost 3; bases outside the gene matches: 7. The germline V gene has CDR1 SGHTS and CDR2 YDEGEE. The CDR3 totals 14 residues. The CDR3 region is CASSPRTGSYEQYF. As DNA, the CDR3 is TGTGCCAGCAGCCCACGGACAGGAAGCTACGAGCAGTACTTC.

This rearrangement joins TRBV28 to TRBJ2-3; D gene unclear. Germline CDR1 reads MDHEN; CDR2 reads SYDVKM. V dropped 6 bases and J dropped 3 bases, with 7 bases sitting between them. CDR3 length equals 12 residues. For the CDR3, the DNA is TGTGCCAGCAGCCGTCCTACAGATACGCAGTATTTT. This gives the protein CASSRPTDTQYF.

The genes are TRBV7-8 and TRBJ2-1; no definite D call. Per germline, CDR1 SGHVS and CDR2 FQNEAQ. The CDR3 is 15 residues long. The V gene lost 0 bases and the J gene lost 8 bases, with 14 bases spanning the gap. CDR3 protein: CASSLAAGWIDEQFF. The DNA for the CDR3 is TGTGCCAGCAGCTTAGCGGCCGGGTGGATCGATGAGCAGTTCTTC.

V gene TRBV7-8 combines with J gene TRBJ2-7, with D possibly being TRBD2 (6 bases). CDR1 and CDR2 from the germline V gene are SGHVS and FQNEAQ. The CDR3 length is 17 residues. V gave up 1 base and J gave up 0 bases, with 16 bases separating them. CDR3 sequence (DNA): TGTGCCAGCAGCTTAGTGTCCAGGGTCGGGGGCTCCTACGAGCAGTACTTC. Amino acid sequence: CASSLVSRVGGSYEQYF.

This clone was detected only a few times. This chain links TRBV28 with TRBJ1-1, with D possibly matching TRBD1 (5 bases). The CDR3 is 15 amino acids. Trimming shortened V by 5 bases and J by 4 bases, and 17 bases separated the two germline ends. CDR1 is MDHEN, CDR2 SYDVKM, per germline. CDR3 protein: CASSPSRVGSTEAFF. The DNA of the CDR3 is TGTGCCAGCAGTCCCTCCAGGGTTGGATCCACTGAAGCTTTCTTT.

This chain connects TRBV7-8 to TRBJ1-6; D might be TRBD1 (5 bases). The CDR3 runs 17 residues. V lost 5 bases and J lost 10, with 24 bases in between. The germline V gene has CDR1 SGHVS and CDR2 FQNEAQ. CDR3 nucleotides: TGTGCCAGCAGCCCGCCTGGGTTGGGGGGTTCGCGGTCACCCCTCCACTTT. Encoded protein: CASSPPGLGGSRSPLHF.

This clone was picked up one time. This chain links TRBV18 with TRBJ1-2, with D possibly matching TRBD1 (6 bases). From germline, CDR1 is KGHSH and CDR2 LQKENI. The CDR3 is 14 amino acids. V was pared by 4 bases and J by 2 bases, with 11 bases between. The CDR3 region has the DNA TGTGCCAGCTCACAACAGGGAGGGAACTATGGCTACACCTTC. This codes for CASSQQGGNYGYTF.

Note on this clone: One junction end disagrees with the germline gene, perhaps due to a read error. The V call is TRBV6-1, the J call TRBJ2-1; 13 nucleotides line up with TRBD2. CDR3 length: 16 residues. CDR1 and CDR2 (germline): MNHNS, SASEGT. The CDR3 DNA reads TGTGTCAGCAGTGTCCAGGGACTAGCGGGAAACAATGAGCAGTTCTTC. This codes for CVSSVQGLAGNNEQFF.

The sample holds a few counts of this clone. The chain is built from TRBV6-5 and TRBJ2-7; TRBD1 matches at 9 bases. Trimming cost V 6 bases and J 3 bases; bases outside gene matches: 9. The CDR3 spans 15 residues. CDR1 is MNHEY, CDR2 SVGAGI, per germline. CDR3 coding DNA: TGTGCCAGCAGACCAGACAGGGGGAGGGTCTACGAGCAGTACTTC. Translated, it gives CASRPDRGRVYEQYF.

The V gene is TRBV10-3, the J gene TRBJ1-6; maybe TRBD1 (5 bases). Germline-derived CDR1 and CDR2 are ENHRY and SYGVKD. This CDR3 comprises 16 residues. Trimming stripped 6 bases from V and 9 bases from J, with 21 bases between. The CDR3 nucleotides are TGTGCCATCAGCGCCGACGGGAGGGGACGAGGTTCACCCCTCCACTTT. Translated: CAISADGRGRGSPLHF.

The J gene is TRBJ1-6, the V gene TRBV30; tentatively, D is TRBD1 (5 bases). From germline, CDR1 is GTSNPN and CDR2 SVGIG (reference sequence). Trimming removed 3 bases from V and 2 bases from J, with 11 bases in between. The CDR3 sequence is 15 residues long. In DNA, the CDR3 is TGTGCCTGGAGGGCGGGGGGTGCCTATAATTCACCCCTCCACTTT. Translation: CAWRAGGAYNSPLHF.

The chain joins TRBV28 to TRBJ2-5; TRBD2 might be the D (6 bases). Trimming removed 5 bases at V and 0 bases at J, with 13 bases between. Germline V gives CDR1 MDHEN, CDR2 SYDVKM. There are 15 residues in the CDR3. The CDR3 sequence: CASSLLLADQETQYF. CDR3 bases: TGTGCCAGCAGTCTTCTTTTAGCGGACCAAGAGACCCAGTACTTC.

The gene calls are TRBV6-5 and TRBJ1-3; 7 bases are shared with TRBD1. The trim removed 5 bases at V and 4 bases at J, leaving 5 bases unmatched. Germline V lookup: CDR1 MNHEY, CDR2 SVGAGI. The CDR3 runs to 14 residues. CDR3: CASSPDRAGNTIYF. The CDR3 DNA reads TGTGCCAGCAGTCCAGACAGGGCGGGAAACACCATATATTTT.

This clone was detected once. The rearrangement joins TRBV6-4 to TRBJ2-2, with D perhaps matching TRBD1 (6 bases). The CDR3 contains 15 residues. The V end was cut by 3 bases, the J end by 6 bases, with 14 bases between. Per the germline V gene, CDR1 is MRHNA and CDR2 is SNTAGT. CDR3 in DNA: TGTGCCAGCAGTGATCCTGGGACATTATCCGGGGAGCTGTTTTTT. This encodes CASSDPGTLSGELFF.

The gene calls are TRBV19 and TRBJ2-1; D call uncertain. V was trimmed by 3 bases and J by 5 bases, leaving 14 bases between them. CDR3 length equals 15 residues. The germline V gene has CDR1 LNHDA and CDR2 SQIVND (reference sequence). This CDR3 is CASSIKPPTNNEQFF. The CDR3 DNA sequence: TGTGCCAGTAGTATTAAACCCCCCACTAACAATGAGCAGTTCTTC.

For the CDR3, the DNA is TGTGCCAGCAGCTTCCAGGGTACTGCTGAAGCTTTCTTT. As protein: CASSFQGTAEAFF. The gene calls are TRBV7-9 and TRBJ1-1; D is perhaps TRBD1 (5 bases). Trimming cost V 3 bases and J 6 bases, with 11 bases left between them. Germline assignment: CDR1 SEHNR and CDR2 FQNEAQ (reference sequence). This CDR3 is built from 13 residues.

CDR3 loop: CASSYSRLGHLTEQYF. For the CDR3, the DNA is TGTGCCAGCAGTTACTCGAGATTGGGCCACTTGACCGAGCAGTACTTC. The genes are TRBV6-5 and TRBJ2-7, with D unclear. Germline loops: CDR1 MNHEY, CDR2 SVGAGI. V was cut by 0 bases and J by 6 bases, with 18 bases left in between. CDR3 length: 16 amino acids.

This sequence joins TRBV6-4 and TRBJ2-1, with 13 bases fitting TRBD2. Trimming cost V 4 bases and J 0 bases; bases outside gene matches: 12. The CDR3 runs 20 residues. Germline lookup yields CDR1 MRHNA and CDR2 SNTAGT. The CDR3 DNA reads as TGTGCCAGCAGTGTTCGGACTAGCGGGGGTCTGCCGAGCTCCTACAATGAGCAGTTCTTC. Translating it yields CASSVRTSGGLPSSYNEQFF.

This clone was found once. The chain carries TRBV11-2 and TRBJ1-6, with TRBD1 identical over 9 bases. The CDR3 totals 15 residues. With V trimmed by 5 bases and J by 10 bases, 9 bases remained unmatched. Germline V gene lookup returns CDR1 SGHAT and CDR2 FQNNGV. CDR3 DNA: TGTGCCAGCAGCCACCGGGACAGGGTAGACTCACCCCTCCACTTT. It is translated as CASSHRDRVDSPLHF.

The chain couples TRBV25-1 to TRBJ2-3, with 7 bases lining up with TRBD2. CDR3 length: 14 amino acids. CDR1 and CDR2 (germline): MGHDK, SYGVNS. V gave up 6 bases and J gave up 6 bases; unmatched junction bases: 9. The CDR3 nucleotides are TGTGCCAGCAGCCCCACGACTAGCCCGGATACGCAGTATTTT. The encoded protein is CASSPTTSPDTQYF.

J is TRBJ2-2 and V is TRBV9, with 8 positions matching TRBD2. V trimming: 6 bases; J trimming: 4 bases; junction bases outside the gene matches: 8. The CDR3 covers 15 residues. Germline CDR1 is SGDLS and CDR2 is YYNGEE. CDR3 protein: CASMEGGRTTGELFF. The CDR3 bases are TGTGCCAGCATGGAGGGCGGGAGGACCACCGGGGAGCTGTTTTTT.

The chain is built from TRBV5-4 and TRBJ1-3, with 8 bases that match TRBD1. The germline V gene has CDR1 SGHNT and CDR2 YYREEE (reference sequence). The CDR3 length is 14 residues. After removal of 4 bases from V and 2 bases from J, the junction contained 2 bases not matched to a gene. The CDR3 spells CASSTTGAGNTIYF. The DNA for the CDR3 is TGTGCCAGCAGCACGACAGGGGCTGGAAACACCATATATTTT.

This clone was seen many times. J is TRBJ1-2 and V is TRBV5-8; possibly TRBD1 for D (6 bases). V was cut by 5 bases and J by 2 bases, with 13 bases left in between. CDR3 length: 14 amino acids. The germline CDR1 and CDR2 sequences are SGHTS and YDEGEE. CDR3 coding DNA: TGTGCCAGCAGGGGAAGGGGGACCAACTATGGCTACACCTTC. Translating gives CASRGRGTNYGYTF.

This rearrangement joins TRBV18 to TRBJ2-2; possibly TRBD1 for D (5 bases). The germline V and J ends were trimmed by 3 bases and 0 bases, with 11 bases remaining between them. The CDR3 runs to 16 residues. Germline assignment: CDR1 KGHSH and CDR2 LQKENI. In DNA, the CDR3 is TGTGCCAGCTCACCGAACAGGCTTTCGAACACCGGGGAGCTGTTTTTT. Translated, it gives CASSPNRLSNTGELFF.

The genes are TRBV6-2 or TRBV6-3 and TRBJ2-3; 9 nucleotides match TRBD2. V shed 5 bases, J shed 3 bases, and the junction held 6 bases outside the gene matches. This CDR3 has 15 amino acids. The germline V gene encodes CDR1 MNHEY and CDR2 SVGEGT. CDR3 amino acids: CASSPLAGRTDTQYF. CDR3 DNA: TGTGCCAGCAGTCCCCTAGCGGGACGGACAGATACGCAGTATTTT.

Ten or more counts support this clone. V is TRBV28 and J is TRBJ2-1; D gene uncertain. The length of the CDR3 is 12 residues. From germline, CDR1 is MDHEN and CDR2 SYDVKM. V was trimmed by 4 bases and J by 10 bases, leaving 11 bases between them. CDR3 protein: CASSSQPVEQFF. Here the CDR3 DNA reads TGTGCCAGCAGTTCGCAACCGGTGGAGCAGTTCTTC.

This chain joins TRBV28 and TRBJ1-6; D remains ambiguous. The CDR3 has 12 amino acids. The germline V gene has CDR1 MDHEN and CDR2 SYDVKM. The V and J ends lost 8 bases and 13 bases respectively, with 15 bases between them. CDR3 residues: CASFAPPTPLHF. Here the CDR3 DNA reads TGTGCCAGCTTTGCCCCCCCTACCCCCCTCCACTTT.

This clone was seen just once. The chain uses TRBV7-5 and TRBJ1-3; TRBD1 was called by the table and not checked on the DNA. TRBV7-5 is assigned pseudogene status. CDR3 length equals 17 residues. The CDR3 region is CARSCRDRSLSGNTIYF. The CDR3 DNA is TGTGCCAGAAGCTGCCGGGACAGATCACTCTCTGGAAACACCATATATTTT.